These 8 T cell receptor beta chains were sequenced from one sample in a study of blood T cell repertoires in COVID-19. The method was immunoSEQ multiplex PCR; TCRdb's version includes in-frame clones alone and lacks a portion of them. The sample records about 140,000 clones, almost 90% being singletons. Sequenced: peripheral blood. The origin of the receptors is a man between 50 and 59 years old with active or convalescent COVID-19.

The chain has TRBV7-7 and TRBJ2-5; a weak D match, TRBD1 (7 bases). The germline gives CDR1 SSHAT, CDR2 FNYEAQ (reference sequence). This CDR3 region has 13 residues. The CDR3, as DNA: TGTGCTAGCGCCGGAGGGGGCATAGAGACCCAGTACTTC. Amino acid sequence: CASAGGGIETQYF. The full variable domain, with the rest looked up from reference TRBV7-7 and TRBJ2-5, is GAGVSQSPRYKVTKRGQDVTLRCDPISSHATLYWYQQALGQGPEFLTYFNYEAQPDKSGLPSDRFSAERPEGSISTLTIQRTEQRDSAMYRCASAGGGIETQYFGPGTRLLVL.

The V and J genes are TRBV12-3 or TRBV12-4 and TRBJ2-1; possible D gene TRBD2, 5 bases. The CDR3 covers 13 residues. V lost 1 base, J lost 10 bases, and 11 bases lay in between. CDR3 in DNA: TGTGCCAGCAGTTTAGAGCGGAATTACGAGCAGTTCTTC. This codes for CASSLERNYEQFF.

The V call is TRBV3-1 (or the pseudogene TRBV3-2), the J call TRBJ1-2, with TRBD1 as a possible D gene (5 bases). Germline V gene data show CDR1 as LGHDT and CDR2 as YNNKEL (reference sequence). There are 16 residues in the CDR3. With 1 base removed from V and 6 bases from J, the gap between germline ends came to 18 bases. Written as DNA, the CDR3 is TGTGCCAGCAGCCAAGCCTCCGGTAGGAGGGGTCATGGCTACACCTTC. It specifies CASSQASGRRGHGYTF.

The V call is TRBV11-3, the J call TRBJ2-1; D ambiguous. The CDR3 runs 13 residues. V was cut by 0 bases and J by 8 bases, with 8 bases left in between. Germline assignment: CDR1 SGHNT and CDR2 YENEEA. In DNA form, the CDR3 reads TGTGCCAGCAGCTTAGATTCAGGCGATGAGCAGTTCTTC. The encoded protein is CASSLDSGDEQFF.

The chain links TRBV4-3 to TRBJ2-3, with 7 bases that match TRBD1. CDR3 length: 15 residues. Germline values: CDR1 LGHNA, CDR2 YSLEER. With V trimmed by 2 bases and J by 0 bases, 2 bases remained unmatched. The CDR3 here is CASSQMTGSTDTQYF. The CDR3 coding sequence is TGCGCCAGCAGCCAAATGACAGGGAGCACAGATACGCAGTATTTT.

This chain's CDR3 is CASSPGTGDSGANVLTF. As DNA, the CDR3 is TGTGCCAGCTCACCCGGGACAGGAGACTCTGGGGCCAACGTCCTGACTTTC. The chain employs TRBV18 and TRBJ2-6; 8 bases match TRBD1. Germline assignment: CDR1 KGHSH and CDR2 LQKENI. V lost 3 bases and J lost 0; bases outside the gene matches: 4. The CDR3 is 17 residues long. The entire variable domain, with the rest obtained from reference TRBV18 and TRBJ2-6, is as follows: NAGVMQNPRHLVRRRGQEARLRCSPMKGHSHVYWYRQLPEEGLKFMVYLQKENIIDESGMPKERFSAEFPKEGPSILRIQQVVRGDSAAYFCASSPGTGDSGANVLTFGAGSRLTVL.

The V and J genes are TRBV6-5 and TRBJ2-2; D perhaps matches TRBD2 (5 bases). Trimming cost V 8 bases and J 1 base, with 11 bases left between them. Germline values: CDR1 MNHEY, CDR2 SVGAGI. The CDR3 extends over 14 amino acids. The CDR3 DNA follows: TGTGCCAGCCGAGAGGGCCTGAACACCGGGGAGCTGTTTTTT. It is translated as CASREGLNTGELFF.

In DNA, the CDR3 is TGTGCCAGCAGTTCGACAGGGGATAATTCACCCCTCCACTTT. Translation gives CASSSTGDNSPLHF. J is TRBJ1-6 and V is TRBV28; TRBD1 matches 8 bases. Per the germline V gene, CDR1 is MDHEN and CDR2 is SYDVKM. CDR3 length equals 14 residues. V lost 4 bases and J lost 5; bases outside the gene matches: 1.